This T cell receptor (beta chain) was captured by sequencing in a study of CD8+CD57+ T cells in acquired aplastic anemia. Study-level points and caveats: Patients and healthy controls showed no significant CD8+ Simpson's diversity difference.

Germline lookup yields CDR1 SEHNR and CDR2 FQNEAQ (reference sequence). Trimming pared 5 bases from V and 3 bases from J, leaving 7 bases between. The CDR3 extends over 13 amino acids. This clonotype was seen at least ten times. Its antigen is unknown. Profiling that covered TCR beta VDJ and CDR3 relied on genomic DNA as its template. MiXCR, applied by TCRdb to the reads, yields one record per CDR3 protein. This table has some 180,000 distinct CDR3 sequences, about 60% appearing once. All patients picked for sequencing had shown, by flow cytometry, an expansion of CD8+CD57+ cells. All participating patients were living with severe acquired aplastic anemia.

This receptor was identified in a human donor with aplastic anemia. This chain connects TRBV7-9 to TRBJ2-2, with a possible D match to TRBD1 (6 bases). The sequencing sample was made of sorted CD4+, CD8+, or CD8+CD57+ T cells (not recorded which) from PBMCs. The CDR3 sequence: CASSPGDTGELFF. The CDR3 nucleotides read TGTGCCAGCAGCCCAGGGGACACCGGGGAGCTGTTTTTT.